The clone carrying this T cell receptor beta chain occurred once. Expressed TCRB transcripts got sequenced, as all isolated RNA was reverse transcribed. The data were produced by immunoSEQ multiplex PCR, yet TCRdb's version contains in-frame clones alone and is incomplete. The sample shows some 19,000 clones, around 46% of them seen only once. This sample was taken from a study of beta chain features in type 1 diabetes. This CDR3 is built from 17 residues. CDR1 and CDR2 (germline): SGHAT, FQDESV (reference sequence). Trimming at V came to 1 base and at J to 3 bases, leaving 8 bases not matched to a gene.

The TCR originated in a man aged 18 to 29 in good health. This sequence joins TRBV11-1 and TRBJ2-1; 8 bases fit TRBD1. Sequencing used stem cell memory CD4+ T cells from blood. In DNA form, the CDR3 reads TGTGCCAGCAGCTTAGAGGCCTCAGGGGGCCACTACAATGAGCAGTTCTTC. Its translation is CASSLEASGGHYNEQFF.